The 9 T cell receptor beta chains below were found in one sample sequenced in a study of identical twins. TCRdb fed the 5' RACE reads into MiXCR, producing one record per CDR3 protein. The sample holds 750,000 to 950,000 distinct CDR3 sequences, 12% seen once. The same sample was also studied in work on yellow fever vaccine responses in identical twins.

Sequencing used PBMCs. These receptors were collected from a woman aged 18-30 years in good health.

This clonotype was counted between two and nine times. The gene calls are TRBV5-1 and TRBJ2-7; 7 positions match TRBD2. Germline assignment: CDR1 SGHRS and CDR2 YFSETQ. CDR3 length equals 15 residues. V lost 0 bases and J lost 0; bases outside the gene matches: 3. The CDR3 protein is CASSLGREPSYEQYF. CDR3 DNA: TGCGCCAGCAGCTTGGGGCGGGAGCCCTCCTACGAGCAGTACTTC.

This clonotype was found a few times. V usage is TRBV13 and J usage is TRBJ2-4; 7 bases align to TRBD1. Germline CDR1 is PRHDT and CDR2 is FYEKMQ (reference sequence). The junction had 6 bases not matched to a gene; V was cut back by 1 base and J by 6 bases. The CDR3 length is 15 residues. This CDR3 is CASSLAADRANIQYF. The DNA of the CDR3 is TGTGCCAGCAGCTTAGCCGCCGACAGGGCAAACATTCAGTACTTC.

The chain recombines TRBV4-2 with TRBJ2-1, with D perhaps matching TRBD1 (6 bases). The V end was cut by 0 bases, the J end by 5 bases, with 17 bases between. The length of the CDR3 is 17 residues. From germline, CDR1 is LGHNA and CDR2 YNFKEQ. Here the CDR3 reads CASSQEYKAGVNNEQFF. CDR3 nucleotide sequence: TGTGCCAGCAGCCAAGAATATAAGGCAGGGGTAAACAATGAGCAGTTCTTC.

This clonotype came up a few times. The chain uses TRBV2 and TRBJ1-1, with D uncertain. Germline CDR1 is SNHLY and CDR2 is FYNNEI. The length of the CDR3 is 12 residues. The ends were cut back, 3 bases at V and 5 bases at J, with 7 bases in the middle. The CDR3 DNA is TGTGCCAGCAGTGATTATCGGACTGAAGCTTTCTTT. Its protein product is CASSDYRTEAFF.

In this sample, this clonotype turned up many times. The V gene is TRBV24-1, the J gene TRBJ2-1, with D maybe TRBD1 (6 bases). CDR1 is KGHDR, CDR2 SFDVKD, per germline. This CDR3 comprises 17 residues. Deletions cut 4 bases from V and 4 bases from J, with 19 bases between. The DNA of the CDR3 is TGTGCCACCAGTGACCCCTACAGGGATGGGAAGTACAATGAGCAGTTCTTC. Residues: CATSDPYRDGKYNEQFF.

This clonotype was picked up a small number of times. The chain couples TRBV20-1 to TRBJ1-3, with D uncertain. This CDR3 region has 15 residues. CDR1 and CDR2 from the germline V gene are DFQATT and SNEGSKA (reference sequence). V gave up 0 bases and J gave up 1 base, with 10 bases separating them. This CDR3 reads CSARDPTFSGNTIYF. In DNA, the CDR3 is TGCAGTGCTAGAGATCCGACATTTTCTGGAAACACCATATATTTT.

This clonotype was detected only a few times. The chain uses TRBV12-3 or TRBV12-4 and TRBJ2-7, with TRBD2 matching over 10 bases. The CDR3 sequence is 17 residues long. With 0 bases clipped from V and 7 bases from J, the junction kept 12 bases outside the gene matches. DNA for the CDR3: TGTGCCAGCAGTTTAGCCCGGGAACTAGCGGGATTGGGGGAGCAGTACTTC. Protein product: CASSLARELAGLGEQYF.

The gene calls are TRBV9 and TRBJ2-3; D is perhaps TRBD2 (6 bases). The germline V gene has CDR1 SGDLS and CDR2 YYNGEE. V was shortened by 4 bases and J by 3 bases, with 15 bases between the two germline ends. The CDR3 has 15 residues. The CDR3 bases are TGTGCCAGCAGCCCGGGGGTGATGGGGACAGATACGCAGTATTTT. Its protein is CASSPGVMGTDTQYF.

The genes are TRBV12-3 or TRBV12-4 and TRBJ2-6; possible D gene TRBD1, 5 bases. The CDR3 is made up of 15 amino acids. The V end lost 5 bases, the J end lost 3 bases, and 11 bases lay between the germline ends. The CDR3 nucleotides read TGTGCCAGCAGTACAGGCTTAGGTGGGGCCAACGTCCTGACTTTC. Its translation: CASSTGLGGANVLTF.